This T cell receptor beta chain was observed in a study of T cells in Graves' hyperthyroidism and ophthalmopathy. The source material, RNA transcripts, was used to amplify TCR beta CDR3 regions. The study used the HTBI primer set for a first-round RT-PCR of the TCR CDR3. TCRdb re-called the multiplex PCR reads through MiXCR, storing one row per CDR3 protein. Of some 620,000 distinct CDR3 sequences in the sample, 15% to 20% were seen once. With a duration under 2 months, the hyperthyroidism was newly diagnosed in patients aged 18 to 65. The CDR3 runs 12 residues. From germline, CDR1 is SGHTS and CDR2 YDEGEE. V was trimmed by 4 bases and J by 8 bases, leaving 10 bases between them.

The TCR comes from a young woman with Graves' hyperthyroidism. The rearrangement joins TRBV5-8 to TRBJ2-1; possibly TRBD1 or TRBD2 for D (5 bases each). Material for sequencing was blood. The CDR3 reads CASSRDGDEQFF. The CDR3 nucleotides read TGTGCCAGCAGCCGGGACGGTGATGAGCAGTTCTTC. The variable domain in full, completed from reference TRBV5-8 and TRBJ2-1, reads EAGVTQSPTHLIKTRGQQATLRCSPISGHTSVYWYQQALGLGLQFLLWYDEGEERNRGNFPPRFSGRQFPNYSSELNVNALELEDSALYLCASSRDGDEQFFGPGTRLTVL.